The entry below describes one T cell receptor delta chain. With only one base between it and a far larger clone, this is likely a read error. Additional DNA sequences in this sample encode the identical CDR3. TCRdb applied CATT to the multiplex PCR reads for clone calling. The sample contains about 93,000 delta-chain clones, 0.75% to 1% of which appear only once. The data stem from a study of γδ T cells in repeated Plasmodium falciparum infection. Flow sorting of PBMC yielded separate Vgamma9/Vdelta2+ and Vdelta2-negative gammadelta T cell populations for bulk repertoire analysis. The CDR3 has 21 residues. Germline-derived CDR1 and CDR2 are TSWWSYY and QGS.

This chain connects TRDV1 to TRDJ1; perhaps TRDD3 as D (10 bases). TCRdb supplies no J gene; here it was assigned by aligning the nucleotide sequence to germline. This sequence originates from a pool of human donors (malaria-infected and uninfected, not separated). Sequencing was performed on gamma-delta T cells from blood. CDR3 in DNA: TGTGCTCTTGGGGAACGCCTTCCTACGCAGTTGGGGGATACTGGCACCGACAAACTCATCTTT. It codes for CALGERLPTQLGDTGTDKLIF.